This T cell receptor beta chain originates from a study of post-analysis software for immune sequencing data. The study's findings and limits: The five TRBV segments detected at higher frequency in patients than in controls included TRBV5-6, TRBV5-1 and TRBV20-1.

V was trimmed by 2 bases and J by 1 base, leaving 12 bases between them. From germline, CDR1 is SGHTA and CDR2 FQGNSA. This CDR3 region has 15 residues. Every TCR beta cDNA library bore unique molecular identifiers. One entry per CDR3 protein results from TCRdb running MiXCR on the PCR reads. The sample holds 800,000 to 950,000 distinct CDR3 sequences, roughly 58% seen once. As concerns this clonotype: Its specificity is unknown.

This rearrangement joins TRBV7-2 to TRBJ2-7; D gene unclear. Specimen: blood. This receptor was identified in a girl aged 5-17 years with multiple sclerosis. CDR3 residues: CASSLIGRQSYEQYF. The DNA of the CDR3 is TGTGCCAGCAGCTTAATTGGGCGGCAGTCCTACGAGCAGTACTTC.